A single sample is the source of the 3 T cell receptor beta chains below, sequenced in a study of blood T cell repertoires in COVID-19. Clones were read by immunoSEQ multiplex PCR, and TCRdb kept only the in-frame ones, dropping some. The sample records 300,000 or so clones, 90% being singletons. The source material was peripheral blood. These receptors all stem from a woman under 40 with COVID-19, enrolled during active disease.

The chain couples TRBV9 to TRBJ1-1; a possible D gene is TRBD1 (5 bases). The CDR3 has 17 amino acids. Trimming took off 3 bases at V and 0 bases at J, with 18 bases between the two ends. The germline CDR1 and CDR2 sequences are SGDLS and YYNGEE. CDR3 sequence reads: CASSAGLGEGMNTEAFF. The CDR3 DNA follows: TGTGCCAGCAGCGCCGGACTAGGGGAGGGAATGAACACTGAAGCTTTCTTT.

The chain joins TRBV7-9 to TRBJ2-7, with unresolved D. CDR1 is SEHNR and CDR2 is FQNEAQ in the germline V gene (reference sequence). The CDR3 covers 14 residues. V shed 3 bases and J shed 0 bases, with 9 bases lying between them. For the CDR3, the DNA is TGTGCCAGCAGCTTTGGCGGTAGCTCCTACGAGCAGTACTTC. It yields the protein CASSFGGSSYEQYF.

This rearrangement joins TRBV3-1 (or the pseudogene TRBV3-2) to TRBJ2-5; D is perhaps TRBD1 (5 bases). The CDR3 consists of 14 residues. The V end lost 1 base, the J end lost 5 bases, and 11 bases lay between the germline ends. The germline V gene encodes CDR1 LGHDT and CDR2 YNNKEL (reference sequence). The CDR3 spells CASSQVGRAETQYF. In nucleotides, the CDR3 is TGTGCCAGCAGCCAAGTCGGCAGGGCGGAGACCCAGTACTTC.